These 27 T cell receptor beta chains share one sample of origin, sequenced in a study of blood T cell repertoires in COVID-19. The data were produced by immunoSEQ multiplex PCR, yet TCRdb's version contains in-frame clones alone and is incomplete. The data hold roughly 400,000 clones, with over 75% observed a single time. Specimen: PBMCs or T cells enriched from blood (not recorded which). The receptors originated from a woman aged 18-30 years who had been exposed to COVID-19.

The chain carries TRBV5-6 and TRBJ2-1; 9 nucleotides match TRBD1. This CDR3 contains 17 residues. Germline-derived CDR1 and CDR2 are SGHDT and YYEEEE. With V trimmed by 4 bases and J by 2 bases, 10 bases remained unmatched. The CDR3 DNA is TGTGCCAGCAGCCCACGGACAGGGGAATGGACCTACAATGAGCAGTTCTTC. Protein product: CASSPRTGEWTYNEQFF. Supplemented by reference TRBV5-6 and TRBJ2-1, the full variable domain reads DAGVTQSPTHLIKTRGQQVTLRCSPKSGHDTVSWYQQALGQGPQFIFQYYEEEERQRGNFPDRFSGHQFPNYSSELNVNALLLGDSALYLCASSPRTGEWTYNEQFFGPGTRLTVL.

The chain joins TRBV18 to TRBJ2-1; D possibly corresponds to TRBD1 (6 bases). The length of the CDR3 is 12 residues. The germline V and J ends were trimmed by 6 bases and 9 bases, with 12 bases remaining between them. In germline, CDR1 is KGHSH, CDR2 LQKENI. The CDR3 DNA sequence: TGTGCCAGCTCCCCGAAAGGGGGTGAGCAGTTCTTC. Translated, it gives CASSPKGGEQFF.

This rearrangement joins TRBV7-8 to TRBJ1-2, with 8 bases lining up with TRBD1. The trim removed 0 bases at V and 1 base at J, leaving 10 bases unmatched. The length of the CDR3 is 18 residues. Germline assignment: CDR1 SGHVS and CDR2 FQNEAQ. In DNA form, the CDR3 reads TGTGCCAGCAGCTTAGCGGACAGGGCCTATTCCTTTAACTATGGCTACACCTTC. This translates into CASSLADRAYSFNYGYTF. Drawing the rest from reference TRBV7-8 and TRBJ1-2, the complete variable domain is GAGVSQSPRYKVAKRGQDVALRCDPISGHVSLFWYQQALGQGPEFLTYFQNEAQLDKSGLPSDRFFAERPEGSVSTLKIQRTQQEDSAVYLCASSLADRAYSFNYGYTFGSGTRLTVV.

The V gene is TRBV7-2, the J gene TRBJ2-5, with TRBD1 as a possible D gene (5 bases). The CDR3 totals 15 residues. The germline V and J ends were trimmed by 1 base and 4 bases, with 13 bases remaining between them. The V gene's germline CDR1 is SGHTA and CDR2 FQGNSA. In nucleotides, the CDR3 is TGTGCCAGCAGCTTAGAGGGGCATGGACGAGAGACCCAGTACTTC. This gives the protein CASSLEGHGRETQYF.

The chain has TRBV7-8 and TRBJ2-1; 7 bases are shared with TRBD2. The junction had 14 bases not matched to a gene; V was cut back by 1 base and J by 8 bases. The CDR3 length is 17 residues. The germline V gene encodes CDR1 SGHVS and CDR2 FQNEAQ. Here the CDR3 reads CASSLGPLAVEIYEQFF. The CDR3 bases are TGTGCCAGCAGCTTAGGGCCTCTAGCGGTGGAGATATATGAGCAGTTCTTC.

This rearrangement joins TRBV20-1 to TRBJ1-2; D remains unclear. The CDR3 has 11 amino acids. Per germline, CDR1 DFQATT and CDR2 SNEGSKA (reference sequence). Written as DNA, the CDR3 is TGCAGGACGGGTGCCCCTAATGCCTACACCTTC. This codes for CRTGAPNAYTF.

V usage is TRBV6-6 and J usage is TRBJ1-5, with D maybe TRBD1 (6 bases). Per germline, CDR1 MNHNY and CDR2 SVGAGI (reference sequence). Trimming removed 6 bases from V and 4 bases from J, with 13 bases in between. The CDR3 spans 14 residues. This chain's CDR3 is CASRDSAKNQPQHF. The CDR3 nucleotides read TGTGCCAGCAGGGACAGCGCCAAAAATCAGCCCCAGCATTTT.

The chain employs TRBV6-1 and TRBJ1-1; maybe TRBD1 (6 bases). This CDR3 contains 14 residues. Per the germline V gene, CDR1 is MNHNS and CDR2 is SASEGT. The ends were cut back, 5 bases at V and 3 bases at J, with 13 bases in the middle. The CDR3 DNA is TGTGCCAGCAGTCCGGACAGCTTCGACACTGAAGCTTTCTTT. Translation: CASSPDSFDTEAFF.

The V and J genes are TRBV19 and TRBJ2-1; 8 bases fit TRBD1. V shed 4 bases, J shed 3 bases, and the junction held 20 bases outside the gene matches. The CDR3 covers 20 residues. Germline-derived CDR1 and CDR2 are LNHDA and SQIVND (reference sequence). Here the CDR3 reads CASSTQTGVDPLPHYNEQFF. In DNA, the CDR3 is TGTGCCAGTAGTACCCAGACAGGGGTGGACCCTCTCCCCCACTACAATGAGCAGTTCTTC.

The chain combines TRBV11-1 with TRBJ1-5, with D tentatively TRBD1 (5 bases). Germline CDR1 SGHAT, CDR2 FQDESV (reference sequence). The CDR3 runs 13 residues. Trimming stripped 5 bases from V and 6 bases from J, with 11 bases between. CDR3 protein: CASSPRGSQPQHF. In nucleotides, the CDR3 is TGTGCCAGCAGCCCCCGGGGGAGTCAGCCCCAGCATTTT.

This sequence joins TRBV2 and TRBJ1-5; 9 positions match TRBD1. V lost 6 bases, J lost 1 base, and 4 bases stayed unmatched. The germline V gene has CDR1 SNHLY and CDR2 FYNNEI. The CDR3 runs 15 residues. CDR3 in DNA: TGTGCCAGCAGCCCGGACAGGGGAAGCAATCAGCCCCAGCATTTT. Protein sequence: CASSPDRGSNQPQHF.

The chain employs TRBV19 and TRBJ1-1; 12 bases fit TRBD1. The germline CDR1 and CDR2 sequences are LNHDA and SQIVND (reference sequence). V dropped 5 bases and J dropped 4; count of bases not matched to a gene: 14. CDR3 length equals 18 residues. The CDR3 region is CASSALSGTGGEGTEAFF. In DNA, the CDR3 is TGTGCCAGTAGTGCCCTATCCGGGACAGGGGGCGAGGGCACTGAAGCTTTCTTT.

The chain combines TRBV5-4 with TRBJ1-2; 8 bases are a match to TRBD1. The germline V gene has CDR1 SGHNT and CDR2 YYREEE (reference sequence). J was trimmed by 4 bases and V by 4 bases; bases with no gene match: 3. The CDR3 runs to 13 residues. CDR3 sequence (DNA): TGTGCCAGCAGCCGGACAGGGTCCTATGGCTACACCTTC. Amino acid sequence: CASSRTGSYGYTF.

The gene calls are TRBV21-1 and TRBJ1-3; the table's D call, TRBD1, has no DNA check behind it. TRBV21-1 has pseudogene status. CDR3 length: 16 residues. CDR3 in DNA: TGTGCCAGCAACCCCCCGGACAGTGGCTCTGGAAACACCATATATTTT. This translates into CASNPPDSGSGNTIYF.

The rearrangement links TRBV7-2 to TRBJ2-1, with TRBD2 matching 10 bases. Germline V CDR1 and CDR2: SGHTA, FQGNSA. V lost 1 base, J lost 10 bases, and 7 bases stayed unmatched. The CDR3 has 15 amino acids. The chain's CDR3 is CASSLEAGGPGEQFF. Written as DNA, the CDR3 is TGTGCCAGCAGCTTAGAAGCGGGGGGGCCCGGGGAGCAGTTCTTC.

The chain joins TRBV13 to TRBJ2-2; 11 bases are shared with TRBD2. The CDR3 is made up of 17 amino acids. Trimming took 5 bases from V and 3 from J; bases not matched to a gene: 8. The germline CDR1 and CDR2 sequences are PRHDT and FYEKMQ (reference sequence). CDR3 DNA: TGTGCCAGCAGCCGCCATCCGACTAGCGGGGACACCGGGGAGCTGTTTTTT. As protein: CASSRHPTSGDTGELFF.

J is TRBJ1-2 and V is TRBV19; D call uncertain. V was shortened by 3 bases and J by 5 bases, with 16 bases between the two germline ends. The germline gives CDR1 LNHDA, CDR2 SQIVND (reference sequence). The CDR3 contains 15 residues. CDR3 sequence reads: CASSISGGGTYGYTF. CDR3 sequence (DNA): TGTGCCAGTAGTATCTCAGGCGGAGGAACGTATGGCTACACCTTC.

This chain links TRBV7-9 with TRBJ1-2, with a weak D call TRBD1 (6 bases). This CDR3 has 14 residues. Trimming took 5 bases from V and 3 from J, leaving 13 bases between them. Germline CDR1 is SEHNR and CDR2 is FQNEAQ (reference sequence). This chain's CDR3 is CASSEGGGHYGYTF. The CDR3 region has the DNA TGTGCCAGCAGCGAGGGAGGGGGTCACTATGGCTACACCTTC.

Worth noting for this clone: Additional DNA sequences in this sample encode the identical CDR3. J is TRBJ1-1 and V is TRBV3-1 (or the pseudogene TRBV3-2), with TRBD1 matching over 7 bases. Per germline, CDR1 LGHDT and CDR2 YNNKEL (reference sequence). Trimming at V came to 6 bases and at J to 1 base, leaving 2 bases not matched to a gene. This CDR3 is built from 13 residues. The CDR3 bases are TGTGCCAGCAGTCGACAGGGGAACACTGAAGCTTTCTTT. As protein: CASSRQGNTEAFF.

This clone was seen a single time. J is TRBJ2-7 and V is TRBV28; 8 nucleotides agree with TRBD1. Losses at the gene ends were 3 bases for V and 4 bases for J; bases not matched to a gene: 11. The CDR3 is made up of 16 amino acids. Germline V lookup: CDR1 MDHEN, CDR2 SYDVKM. The chain's CDR3 is CASSFKGQGSLYEQYF. The CDR3 bases are TGTGCCAGCAGTTTTAAAGGACAGGGATCACTATACGAGCAGTACTTC.

The CDR3 DNA reads TGTGCCAGTAGTATAGATGGCCCTCGGGGGGCGGATGGCTACACCTTC. This encodes CASSIDGPRGADGYTF. V and J are TRBV19 and TRBJ1-2, with D possibly TRBD1 on 6 matching bases. The CDR3 contains 16 residues. From germline, CDR1 is LNHDA and CDR2 SQIVND (reference sequence). Deletions cut 0 bases from V and 6 bases from J, with 17 bases between.

A few counts support this clone. This rearrangement joins TRBV19 to TRBJ2-3, with 8 bases identical to TRBD2. This CDR3 spans 15 amino acids. The trim removed 7 bases at V and 4 bases at J, leaving 10 bases unmatched. The germline V gene encodes CDR1 LNHDA and CDR2 SQIVND (reference sequence). The chain's CDR3 is CASTDREGEPDTQYF. The CDR3 DNA sequence: TGTGCCAGTACCGACCGGGAGGGGGAGCCAGATACGCAGTATTTT. The full variable domain, in which reference TRBV19 and TRBJ2-3 provide the parts outside the CDR3, is DGGITQSPKYLFRKEGQNVTLSCEQNLNHDAMYWYRQDPGQGLRLIYYSQIVNDFQKGDIAEGYSVSREKKESFPLTVTSAQKNPTAFYLCASTDREGEPDTQYFGPGTRLTVL.

The sample holds one count of this clone. This rearrangement joins TRBV11-2 to TRBJ2-7; 11 bases are a match to TRBD1. J lost 4 bases, V lost 4 bases, and 3 bases had no gene match. Looked up from germline, CDR1 is SGHAT and CDR2 is FQNNGV. The CDR3 sequence is 14 residues long. The CDR3 protein is CASSSGQGGYEQYF. The DNA for the CDR3 is TGTGCCAGCAGCTCGGGACAGGGGGGATACGAGCAGTACTTC. The entire variable domain, with the rest obtained from reference TRBV11-2 and TRBJ2-7, is as follows: EAGVAQSPRYKIIEKRQSVAFWCNPISGHATLYWYQQILGQGPKLLIQFQNNGVVDDSQLPKDRFSAERLKGVDSTLKIQPAKLEDSAVYLCASSSGQGGYEQYFGPGTRLTVT.

The chain combines TRBV19 with TRBJ1-2; no clear D gene. Germline CDR1 is LNHDA and CDR2 is SQIVND (reference sequence). The length of the CDR3 is 14 residues. V lost 7 bases and J lost 8, with 20 bases in between. As DNA, the CDR3 is TGTGCCAGTATCCTCTCGGGTACGGTTCGCGGCTACACCTTC. It codes for CASILSGTVRGYTF.

The chain joins TRBV27 to TRBJ2-1; TRBD1 is a possible D gene (5 bases). Germline V gene data show CDR1 as MNHEY and CDR2 as SMNVEV (reference sequence). The CDR3 sequence is 17 residues long. The V end was cut by 4 bases, the J end by 6 bases, with 22 bases between. The CDR3: CASSSLGGAKVGNEQFF. DNA for the CDR3: TGTGCCAGCAGTTCGTTGGGTGGGGCCAAGGTGGGCAATGAGCAGTTCTTC.

The rearrangement uses TRBV21-1 and TRBJ2-1; the DNA was not used to check the table's D call, TRBD2. TRBV21-1 is reported as a pseudogene. The CDR3 extends over 15 amino acids. The CDR3 spells CASSTSSGSDNEQFF. Here the CDR3 DNA reads TGTGCCAGCAGCACGTCTAGCGGGAGCGACAATGAGCAGTTCTTC.

The genes are TRBV28 and TRBJ2-7; 11 nucleotides match TRBD2. Germline loops: CDR1 MDHEN, CDR2 SYDVKM. The CDR3 runs 16 residues. The V and J ends lost 0 bases and 3 bases, in that order; junction bases with no gene match: 4. The CDR3 region is CASSLWASGGIYEQYF. The CDR3 DNA follows: TGTGCCAGCAGTTTATGGGCTAGCGGGGGGATCTACGAGCAGTACTTC.